This T cell receptor beta chain emerged from a study of shared clonotypes between healthy human individuals. Germline V gene data show CDR1 as SGHTA and CDR2 as FQGTGA. The J segment lost 8 bases and the V segment lost 5 bases, leaving 12 bases of the junction unmatched. The CDR3 is 18 amino acids. TCRdb keeps only in-frame clones here, not all; method: immunoSEQ multiplex PCR. The table includes about 2.4 million clones, 93% detected once. On this clone itself: Its antigen is currently unknown.

Study results and limitations: Clonotypes which were not shared had lower generation probabilities than clonotypes that all four donors shared. Between a handful of donors, naive CD4 clonotypes were shared at a level of about 5%.

V and J are TRBV7-3 and TRBJ2-1; 16 bases are shared with TRBD2. Sequencing was carried out using naive CD4+ T cells from PBMCs. Subset noted: CD45RA+ positively selected. The sequence derives from a man in his late teens or twenties in good health. Some clones in this sample may be carry-over from other donors' samples. The CDR3 here is CASSPGTSGRGILDEQFF. CDR3 DNA sequence: TGTGCCAGCAGCCCTGGGACTAGCGGGAGGGGTATCCTCGATGAGCAGTTCTTC.